This T cell receptor (beta chain) was sequenced during a study of T cell responses to AZD1222 COVID-19 vaccine. Germline lookup yields CDR1 LNHDA and CDR2 SQIVND (reference sequence). V lost 2 bases and J lost 6, with 13 bases in between. CDR3 size: 14 residues. The method was immunoSEQ multiplex PCR; TCRdb's version includes in-frame clones alone and lacks a portion of them. The sample includes around 110,000 clones, approximately 85% of them seen just once. Sample: peripheral blood, taken on day 0 of MenACWY control vaccination. This TCR was sampled from an adult in good health. The chain uses TRBV19 and TRBJ1-1, with D uncertain. The CDR3 DNA is TGTGCCAGTAGTATACCCGGGCTCGGTCCTGAAGCTTTCTTT. This gives the protein CASSIPGLGPEAFF.